This TCR beta chain came from a study of beta chain features in type 1 diabetes. Study in general: Healthy donors resembled patients in age, gender and cell yields. Study-wide findings and caveats: A definitive answer on HLA type influencing TCRB rearrangement was not reached here. Type 1 diabetes patients showed fewer insertions and more deletions at VDJ junctions. Shorter TCRB CDR3s, moderately but significantly so, marked every one of the four CD4+ subsets in Type 1 diabetes patients. The similarity of naive, central memory and Treg TCRB repertoires appeared greater among patients than among healthy donors.

V was trimmed by 3 bases and J by 1 base, leaving 6 bases between them. The germline V gene has CDR1 SGHVS and CDR2 FQNEAQ. The CDR3 has 14 residues. The whole isolated RNA underwent reverse transcription, so sequencing captured expressed TCRB transcripts. Sequencing was performed with immunoSEQ multiplex PCR; in TCRdb, only in-frame clones are kept and a portion is missing. The table lists over 100,000 clones, approximately 16% of them singletons. Note on this clone: Its target is unknown.

The rearrangement joins TRBV7-8 to TRBJ1-4, with D perhaps matching TRBD1 (5 bases). The clonotype originates from a man aged 25 to 45 with type 1 diabetes. Sequencing input: central memory CD4+ T cells from blood. CDR3 amino acids: CASSFQGTNEKLFF. For the CDR3, the DNA is TGTGCCAGCAGCTTCCAGGGAACTAATGAAAAACTGTTTTTT.